The T cell receptor beta chain described here comes from a study of Tregs in tolerant kidney transplant recipients. Points on this clone: The antigen is unknown.

Sequencing was performed with immunoSEQ multiplex PCR; in TCRdb, only in-frame clones are kept and a portion is missing. Of 74,000 or so clones listed, 91% are singletons. Germline V gene sequence: CDR1 SQVTM, CDR2 ANQGSEA. V shed 2 bases and J shed 4 bases, with 15 bases lying between them. The CDR3 has 14 residues. Mixed chimerism was transient after nonmyeloablative marrow transplants from related graft donors. Unstimulated Tregs (CD4+CD25+CD127-) and CD4+CD25- non-Tregs were sorted from PBMCs. General study results and limits: Nucleotide sequences could not be compared across some patients' samples due to primer changes. No direct test of biological reproducibility was done here. The small number of patients limits these findings pending further validation.

The TCR comes from a human patient who received a combined kidney and bone marrow transplant. Some of the T cells might come from the graft donor. The V and J genes are TRBV29-1 and TRBJ2-7; TRBD1 is a possible D gene (6 bases). This sample comprised CD4+ T cells from blood (PBMCs), obtained 24 months after the transplant. For the CDR3, the DNA is TGCAGCGTTGAAATTGGCGGACAGACATACGAGCAGTACTTC. Translation: CSVEIGGQTYEQYF.